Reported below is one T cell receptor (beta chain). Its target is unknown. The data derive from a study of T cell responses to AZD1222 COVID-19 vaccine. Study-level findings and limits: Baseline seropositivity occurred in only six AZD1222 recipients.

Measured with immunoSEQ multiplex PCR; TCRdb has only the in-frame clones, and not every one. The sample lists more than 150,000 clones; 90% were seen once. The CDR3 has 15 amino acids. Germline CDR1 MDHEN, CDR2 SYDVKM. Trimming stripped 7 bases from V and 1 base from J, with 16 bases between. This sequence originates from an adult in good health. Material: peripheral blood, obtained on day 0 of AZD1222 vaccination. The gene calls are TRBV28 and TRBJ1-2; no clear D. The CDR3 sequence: CASTPPTHDNYGYTF. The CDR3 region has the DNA TGTGCCAGCACCCCCCCAACCCACGATAACTATGGCTACACCTTC.